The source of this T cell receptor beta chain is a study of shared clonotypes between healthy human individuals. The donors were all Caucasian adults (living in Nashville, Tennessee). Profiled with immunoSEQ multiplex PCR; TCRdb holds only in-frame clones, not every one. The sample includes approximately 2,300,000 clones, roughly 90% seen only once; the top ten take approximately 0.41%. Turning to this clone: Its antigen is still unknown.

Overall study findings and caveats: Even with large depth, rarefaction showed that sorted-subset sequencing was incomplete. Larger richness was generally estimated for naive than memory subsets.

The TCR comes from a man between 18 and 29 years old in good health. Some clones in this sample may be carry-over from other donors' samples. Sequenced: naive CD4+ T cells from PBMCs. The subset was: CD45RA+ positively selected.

The CDR3, as DNA: TGTGCCAGCAGTTCCGTGGGACAGGGGACAGATACGCAGTATTTT. Its protein is CASSSVGQGTDTQYF. The genes are TRBV27 and TRBJ2-3; 10 bases are a match to TRBD1. The V segment lost 4 bases and the J segment 3 bases; nucleotides outside the gene matches: 4. The CDR3 runs to 15 residues. Looked up from germline, CDR1 is MNHEY and CDR2 is SMNVEV (reference sequence).